This T cell receptor (beta chain) was obtained from a study of shared clonotypes between healthy human individuals. J was trimmed by 10 bases and V by 3 bases; bases with no gene match: 13. The CDR3 spans 15 residues. The germline CDR1 and CDR2 sequences are MGHDK and SYGVNS. Concerning this clone itself: Its cognate antigen is unknown.

Study observations and caveats: Non-shared clonotypes displayed generation probabilities falling below those of clonotypes present in all four donors. With a few donors compared, roughly 4.9% of naive CD4 clonotypes were shared. Clonotype sharing among donors was thought likely to change with sequencing depth.

Clones were read by immunoSEQ multiplex PCR, and TCRdb kept only the in-frame ones, dropping some. Seen here are 2,100,000 or so clones, about 94% observed once, and the top ten hold roughly 0.13%. This TCR was recovered from a man aged 18-30 years in good health. Input material: naive CD4+ T cells sorted from blood. Subset of the sample: CD45RA+ positively selected. V gene TRBV25-1 combines with J gene TRBJ1-2, with 8 bases lining up with TRBD1. CDR3 nucleotides: TGTGCCAGCAGTGACCGCGGACAGGGAAAGAGAGACTACACCTTC. The encoded protein is CASSDRGQGKRDYTF.